These 11 T cell receptor beta chains were all obtained from the same sample, sequenced in a study of CD4 T cells in relation to SARS-CoV-2 and coronaviruses. Clones were sequenced by immunoSEQ multiplex PCR, and TCRdb holds only the in-frame ones, with some missing. The table records 25,000 or so clones, around 73% of them present only once. No antigens are known for them. CD4+ T cells from unexposed donors were obtained before the COVID-19 pandemic (2011-2018). After around nine days of culture, CD4+ T cells were isolated. The sequenced sample consisted of CD4+ T cells from PBMCs, cultured in vitro. These receptors originate from a human donor in good health.

This clone was seen a handful of times. The chain uses TRBV4-3 and TRBJ1-2; 11 nucleotides align to TRBD1. The J segment lost 6 bases and the V segment lost 5 bases, leaving 5 bases of the junction unmatched. The germline V gene has CDR1 LGHNA and CDR2 YSLEER. The CDR3 extends over 14 amino acids. CDR3 sequence reads: CASSKDRGRNGYTF. In nucleotides, the CDR3 is TGCGCCAGCAGCAAGGACAGGGGGCGAAATGGCTACACCTTC.

This clone has only a few counts. The chain uses TRBV5-1 and TRBJ1-3; tentatively, D is TRBD1 (6 bases). The CDR3 sequence is 17 residues long. The germline CDR1 and CDR2 sequences are SGHRS and YFSETQ. Deletions cut 2 bases from V and 6 bases from J, with 21 bases between. The CDR3 coding sequence is TGCGCCAGCAGCTTAAACCCAGGGGCAGGCACCCTAAACACCATATATTTT. Its translation: CASSLNPGAGTLNTIYF.

This chain joins TRBV30 and TRBJ2-3, with 15 bases that match TRBD2. The CDR3 totals 14 residues. The ends lost 4 bases at V and 6 bases at J; junction bases unmatched: 2. Germline V gene lookup returns CDR1 GTSNPN and CDR2 SVGIG (reference sequence). The CDR3 region is CAWNGLAGGDTQYF. In nucleotides, the CDR3 is TGTGCCTGGAACGGACTAGCGGGAGGGGATACGCAGTATTTT. Complete variable domain (other parts from reference TRBV30 and TRBJ2-3): SQTIHQWPATLVQPVGSPLSLECTVEGTSNPNLYWYRQAAGRGLQLLFYSVGIGQISSEVPQNLSASRPQDRQFILSSKKLLLSDSGFYLCAWNGLAGGDTQYFGPGTRLTVL.

The chain links TRBV7-2 to TRBJ1-5, with 7 bases identical to TRBD1. The V and J ends lost 5 bases and 5 bases, in that order; junction bases with no gene match: 9. The CDR3 sequence is 15 residues long. CDR1 is SGHTA and CDR2 is FQGNSA in the germline V gene. CDR3 nucleotides: TGTGCCAGCAGCATGACAGGGACCGATCATCAGCCCCAGCATTTT. Amino acids: CASSMTGTDHQPQHF.

The rearrangement uses TRBV9 and TRBJ2-3, with 12 bases that match TRBD2. V lost 0 bases and J lost 0; bases outside the gene matches: 5. CDR3 length: 18 residues. CDR1 and CDR2 (germline): SGDLS, YYNGEE. This CDR3 is CASSVDASGRASTDTQYF. CDR3 DNA: TGTGCCAGCAGCGTAGACGCTAGCGGGAGGGCCAGCACAGATACGCAGTATTTT.

The rearrangement links TRBV7-2 to TRBJ1-3; 7 bases match TRBD1. Per the germline V gene, CDR1 is SGHTA and CDR2 is FQGNSA. CDR3 size: 16 residues. With V trimmed by 2 bases and J by 0 bases, 4 bases remained unmatched. CDR3 sequence: CASSLLQGTSGNTIYF. The CDR3 coding sequence is TGTGCCAGCAGCTTACTACAGGGGACCTCTGGAAACACCATATATTTT.

Comments on this clone: The sample holds other DNA sequences that translate to the same CDR3. V is TRBV5-6 and J is TRBJ2-7; tentatively, D is TRBD1 or TRBD2 (6 bases each). The V and J ends lost 4 bases and 4 bases respectively, with 12 bases between them. Germline CDR1 reads SGHDT; CDR2 reads YYEEEE. The CDR3 sequence is 13 residues long. CDR3 region: CASSSTGRYEQYF. The CDR3 coding sequence is TGTGCCAGCAGCAGCACAGGGAGGTACGAGCAGTACTTC. Supplemented by reference TRBV5-6 and TRBJ2-7, the full variable domain reads DAGVTQSPTHLIKTRGQQVTLRCSPKSGHDTVSWYQQALGQGPQFIFQYYEEEERQRGNFPDRFSGHQFPNYSSELNVNALLLGDSALYLCASSSTGRYEQYFGPGTRLTVT.

This clone has a single count. The chain has TRBV6-5 and TRBJ2-7; the D gene is possibly TRBD2 (6 bases). This CDR3 has 13 amino acids. V was pared by 8 bases and J by 6 bases, with 17 bases between. Germline V gene lookup returns CDR1 MNHEY and CDR2 SVGAGI. CDR3 nucleotides: TGTGCCAGCCTACATAGCGGTTCCCTCGAGCAGTACTTC. Its protein is CASLHSGSLEQYF.

This chain links TRBV30 with TRBJ2-7, with D maybe TRBD2 (5 bases). Trimming removed 4 bases from V and 4 bases from J, with 17 bases in between. The germline gives CDR1 GTSNPN, CDR2 SVGIG (reference sequence). CDR3 length: 14 residues. DNA of the CDR3: TGTGCCTGGACGGGAAGCGGTCTAAAGTACGAGCAGTACTTC. Protein product: CAWTGSGLKYEQYF.

This chain joins TRBV19 and TRBJ1-3; TRBD1 agrees at 10 bases. V trimming: 3 bases; J trimming: 7 bases; junction bases outside the gene matches: 6. CDR1 is LNHDA and CDR2 is SQIVND in the germline V gene (reference sequence). This CDR3 is 15 amino acids long. The CDR3 DNA reads as TGTGCCAGTAGTATTGCCGGGACAGGGGACAACACCATATATTTT. Translation: CASSIAGTGDNTIYF.

The count of this clone is one. The chain couples TRBV4-3 to TRBJ2-3; no clear D. Looked up from germline, CDR1 is LGHNA and CDR2 is YSLEER. The length of the CDR3 is 16 residues. Trimming took 1 base from V and 0 from J, leaving 11 bases between them. CDR3 sequence reads: CASSQVRGGSTDTQYF. The CDR3 DNA is TGCGCCAGCAGCCAAGTGCGCGGCGGAAGCACAGATACGCAGTATTTT.